The present entry profiles one T cell receptor beta chain with its context. The study assigned cohorts using participant-reported clinical history. Per the germline V gene, CDR1 is SNHLY and CDR2 is FYNNEI. This CDR3 is 15 amino acids long. The junction had 9 bases not matched to a gene; V was cut back by 7 bases and J by 5 bases. Clones were read by immunoSEQ multiplex PCR, and TCRdb kept only the in-frame ones, dropping some. Here the sample spans about 170,000 clones, approximately 79% being singletons. The data belong to a study of blood T cell repertoires in COVID-19. On the study more broadly: From the United States, Italy and Spain came samples of acute and convalescent COVID-19.

The chain is built from TRBV2 and TRBJ2-5, with 11 bases aligning to TRBD2. The sample taken for sequencing was PBMCs or T cells enriched from blood (not recorded which). This TCR came from a woman aged 70-85 years in a cohort exposed to, infected with or recovered from COVID-19 (not recorded which). CDR3 sequence: CASKGSGRAGETQYF. The CDR3 nucleotides read TGTGCCAGCAAGGGTAGCGGGAGGGCAGGGGAGACCCAGTACTTC.